This is a list of T cell receptor beta chains from one sample in a study of TIL therapy for anti-PD-1-resistant metastatic lung cancer. TCRdb's copy holds only in-frame clones and misses some; the assay was immunoSEQ multiplex PCR. The sample records 14,000 to 15,000 clones, around 88% being singletons. Sequenced here: blood, sampled at baseline. Receptors were obtained from a person aged 25-80 years with non-small cell lung cancer. The CDR3 runs from the conserved cysteine through the conserved F or W. The order of the fields is V gene, J gene, clone size, D gene, CDR3 DNA, CDR3 protein. The D gene is left open where the match is weak. For some rows the clone size is stated as once, few or many, or as a class when expanded; others skip it.

V: TRBV2; J: TRBJ2-7; size: -; D: TRBD1; DNA: TGTGCCAGCAACGGAGCAACAGGGGTCGAGCAGTACTTC; CDR3: CASNGATGVEQYF
V: TRBV12-5; J: TRBJ1-3; size: -; D: -; DNA: TGTGCTAGTGGTTTGGTAATATCGGGGTCTGGAAACACCATATATTTT; CDR3: CASGLVISGSGNTIYF
V: TRBV7-2; J: TRBJ2-2; size: -; D: -; DNA: TGTGCCAGCAGCCCCGGTCCACCGGGGACCGGGGAGCTGTTTTTT; CDR3: CASSPGPPGTGELFF
V: TRBV10-1; J: TRBJ2-2; size: -; D: -; DNA: TGCGCCAGCAATCGTACTCCCTGGTGGACCACCGGGGAGCTGTTTTTT; CDR3: CASNRTPWWTTGELFF
V: TRBV4-2; J: TRBJ1-3; size: -; D: TRBD1; DNA: TGTGCCAGCAGCCAAGATCTCGGACAGGGTGGAAACACCATATATTTT; CDR3: CASSQDLGQGGNTIYF
V: TRBV5-1; J: TRBJ2-5; size: -; D: TRBD2; DNA: TGCGCCAGCAGCTTGGGAGGCGGGAGTGGCCGAGAGACCCAGTACTTC; CDR3: CASSLGGGSGRETQYF
V: TRBV7-2; J: TRBJ2-2; size: -; D: -; DNA: TGTGCCAGCAGCTTAATAGACACGGACACCGGGGAGCTGTTTTTT; CDR3: CASSLIDTDTGELFF
V: TRBV4-2; J: TRBJ2-3; size: -; D: -; DNA: TGTGCCAGCAGCCAAAATGTACTAGGCCGCACAGATACGCAGTATTTT; CDR3: CASSQNVLGRTDTQYF
V: TRBV6-1; J: TRBJ1-1; size: once; D: -; DNA: TGTGCCAGCAGTGAAAGTCTGAACACTGAAGCTTTCTTT; CDR3: CASSESLNTEAFF
V: TRBV10-1; J: TRBJ2-2; size: few; D: -; DNA: TGCGCCAGCACCCTAGTTAAGGGAGGAGTGAACACCGGGGAGCTGTTTTTT; CDR3: CASTLVKGGVNTGELFF
V: TRBV7-8; J: TRBJ2-3; size: -; D: -; DNA: TGTGCCAGCAGCCCTCCCAAAGGAGACACAGATACGCAGTATTTT; CDR3: CASSPPKGDTDTQYF
V: TRBV6-6; J: TRBJ1-2; size: -; D: TRBD1; DNA: TGTGCCAGCAGTATTATACAGGGGGCGGATGGCTACACCTTC; CDR3: CASSIIQGADGYTF
V: TRBV7-6; J: TRBJ2-1; size: -; D: TRBD1; DNA: TGTGCCAGCAGCACCAGGGGGCTGTACAATGAGCAGTTCTTC; CDR3: CASSTRGLYNEQFF
V: TRBV7-3; J: TRBJ2-1; size: -; D: TRBD2; DNA: TGTGCCAGCAGCTTTCATAGCGGGAGTATGAATGAGCAGTTCTTC; CDR3: CASSFHSGSMNEQFF
V: TRBV7-2; J: TRBJ2-3; size: -; D: -; DNA: TGTGCCAGCAGCTTAGCGGGACTCACAGATACGCAGTATTTT; CDR3: CASSLAGLTDTQYF
V: TRBV9; J: TRBJ2-1; size: -; D: TRBD1; DNA: TGTGCCAGCAGCCTCGGGACAGGACCCTTAGTAGCGATCAGTAATGAGCAGTTCTTC; CDR3: CASSLGTGPLVAISNEQFF
V: TRBV11-2; J: TRBJ2-2; size: -; D: TRBD2; DNA: TGTGCCAGCAGCACCCTAGCGGGGGTGGGTTTAACCGGGGAGCTGTTTTTT; CDR3: CASSTLAGVGLTGELFF
V: TRBV19; J: TRBJ1-1; size: -; D: -; DNA: TGTGCCAGTAGTAAGTTTGGTGGGGGAGCCACTGAAGCTTTCTTT; CDR3: CASSKFGGGATEAFF
V: TRBV21-1; J: TRBJ1-1; size: once; D: -; DNA: TGTGCCAGCAGCAAATCCGCGAGCCACTGCACAGGGAACACTGAAGCTTTCTTT; CDR3: CASSKSASHCTGNTEAFF
V: TRBV11-2; J: TRBJ2-2; size: few; D: TRBD2; DNA: TGTGCCAGCAGCTTAACGGGTTTCGCGGGAGTGGCCGGGGAGCTGTTTTTT; CDR3: CASSLTGFAGVAGELFF
V: TRBV4-3; J: TRBJ1-1; size: -; D: -; DNA: TGCGCCAGCAGCCATGGTTCCTACACTGAAGCTTTCTTT; CDR3: CASSHGSYTEAFF
V: TRBV9; J: TRBJ2-1; size: -; D: TRBD1; DNA: TGTGCCAGCAGCGTAGTTGGGACAGACAATGAGCAGTTCTTC; CDR3: CASSVVGTDNEQFF
V: TRBV6-4; J: TRBJ1-6; size: -; D: -; DNA: TGTGCCAGCAGTGACTCGCCAGCATCGTATAATTCACCCCTCCACTTT; CDR3: CASSDSPASYNSPLHF
V: TRBV10-3; J: TRBJ1-3; size: -; D: -; DNA: TGTGCCATCAGTGAAGTAAACACCATATATTTT; CDR3: CAISEVNTIYF
V: TRBV5-8; J: TRBJ1-3; size: -; D: -; DNA: TGTGCCAGCAGCACGATCCTATCTGGAAACACCATATATTTT; CDR3: CASSTILSGNTIYF
V: TRBV4-3; J: TRBJ1-4; size: -; D: -; DNA: TGCGCCAGCAGCCAAGATCTGGGACATTTGATCCTGTTTTTT; CDR3: CASSQDLGHLILFF
V: TRBV7-8; J: TRBJ2-5; size: -; D: TRBD2; DNA: TGTGCCAGTTCTAGGCTAGCGGGAGTAAGGCAAGAGACCCAGTACTTC; CDR3: CASSRLAGVRQETQYF
V: TRBV11-3; J: TRBJ2-7; size: -; D: TRBD2; DNA: TGTGCCAGCAGCTTAGGTGGCGGGGGGCACTACGAGCAGTACTTC; CDR3: CASSLGGGGHYEQYF
V: TRBV5-5; J: TRBJ2-2; size: once; D: -; DNA: TGTGCCAGCAGCTTGTCTCCGCGGAACACCGGGGAGCTGTTTTTT; CDR3: CASSLSPRNTGELFF
V: TRBV28; J: TRBJ1-6; size: few; D: -; DNA: TGTGCCAGCAGTTTGGGGGTAGGTCCCAATTCACCCCTCCACTTT; CDR3: CASSLGVGPNSPLHF
V: TRBV4-3; J: TRBJ2-7; size: -; D: TRBD2; DNA: TGCGCCAGCAGCCATGCACCCGGGGGGAGCCTGGAGCAGTACTTC; CDR3: CASSHAPGGSLEQYF
V: TRBV7-3; J: TRBJ1-6; size: -; D: -; DNA: TGTGCCAGCAGCCCCCGCGGGGGTTATAATTCACCCCTCCACTTT; CDR3: CASSPRGGYNSPLHF
V: TRBV6-5; J: TRBJ1-4; size: few; D: -; DNA: TGTGCCAGCAGTTACTATAGTGCAACTAATGAAAAACTGTTTTTT; CDR3: CASSYYSATNEKLFF
V: TRBV5-1; J: TRBJ2-6; size: -; D: -; DNA: TGCGCCAGCAGGCAATTACAGGGAATTGGTCTCTCTGGGGCCAACGTCCTGACTTTC; CDR3: CASRQLQGIGLSGANVLTF
V: TRBV11-3; J: TRBJ1-1; size: -; D: -; DNA: TGTGCCAGCAGCTTAGGGTCTGCTGCGGGAGCTTTCTTT; CDR3: CASSLGSAAGAFF
V: TRBV20-1; J: TRBJ2-2; size: -; D: TRBD2; DNA: TGCAGTGCTCGGGAGGGGGGGGAGCTGTTTTTT; CDR3: CSAREGGELFF
V: TRBV30; J: TRBJ2-2; size: -; D: -; DNA: TGTGCCTGGAGTGTCGACAGCGGGGAGCTGTTTTTT; CDR3: CAWSVDSGELFF
V: TRBV5-1; J: TRBJ2-2; size: -; D: -; DNA: TGCGCCAGCCGGGGGAACACCGGGGAGCTGTTTTTT; CDR3: CASRGNTGELFF
V: TRBV2; J: TRBJ1-1; size: -; D: -; DNA: TGTGCCAGCAGGCCCGAGGGGGTTGGGGCTGAAGCTTTCTTT; CDR3: CASRPEGVGAEAFF
V: TRBV7-9; J: TRBJ1-1; size: -; D: -; DNA: TGTGCCAGCAGGGACCGGGACCCAACCCCGAACACTGAAGCTTTCTTT; CDR3: CASRDRDPTPNTEAFF
V: TRBV9; J: TRBJ1-2; size: -; D: -; DNA: TGTGCCAGCAGCGTAGGTATGTTCGATGGCTACACCTTC; CDR3: CASSVGMFDGYTF
V: TRBV7-3; J: TRBJ2-4; size: once; D: TRBD2; DNA: TGTGCCAGCAGCTCGAAAGGGGGACTAGCCTATTCAAACATTCAGTACTTC; CDR3: CASSSKGGLAYSNIQYF
V: TRBV28; J: TRBJ1-2; size: -; D: -; DNA: TGTGCCAGCACCCCCGGTCTGGGGGCGACTAATTATGGCTACACCTTC; CDR3: CASTPGLGATNYGYTF